The present T cell receptor beta chain was sequenced within a study of CD8 T cells in ankylosing spondylitis. Findings and limits, study-wide: As reported, disease-linked clones showed significant enrichment in matched ankylosing spondylitis synovial fluid. In reactive arthritis synovial fluid and blood, some motif variants had been reported before. A motif of roughly 8 highly homologous TCR beta variants was seen as apparently characteristic of ankylosing spondylitis blood.

As to this clonotype: Its antigen is still unknown.

Construction of TCR beta libraries was performed using quantitative 5'-RACE with molecular barcodes. Using its own MiXCR run on the 5' RACE reads, TCRdb lists one record per CDR3 protein. Found here are under 950,000 distinct CDR3 sequences, over 15% of them singletons; the top ten hold about a fifth. This CDR3 is 15 amino acids long. V lost 0 bases and J 0 bases, leaving 11 bases between the germline ends. Looked up from germline, CDR1 is DFQATT and CDR2 is SNEGSKA (reference sequence). The sequenced sample was blood, either unsorted or a sorted T cell fraction (not recorded which). The V call is TRBV20-1, the J call TRBJ1-1; D perhaps matches TRBD1 (6 bases). The TCR was taken from a male donor with ankylosing spondylitis. The CDR3, as DNA: TGCAGTGCTAGAGATTGGGGGGGCATGAACACTGAAGCTTTCTTT. It translates to CSARDWGGMNTEAFF.